Detailed here is one TCR beta chain. The source of the sample is a study of T cell changes during pregnancy in multiple sclerosis. Germline CDR1 and CDR2: SGHKS and YYEKEE (reference sequence). V lost 6 bases to trimming and J lost 0 bases, with 19 bases between them. The CDR3 runs 16 residues. Sequencing was performed with immunoSEQ multiplex PCR; in TCRdb, only in-frame clones are kept and a portion is missing. The sample lists roughly 80,000 clones; under 95% were seen once. This clonotype was obtained from a female donor with multiple sclerosis, enrolled in a pregnancy study. Sequencing used peripheral blood, obtained before pregnancy. V and J are TRBV5-5 and TRBJ2-7; tentative D call: TRBD2 (7 bases). The CDR3 DNA follows: TGTGCCAGCACCCCGGGGGGCAGGGATAGCTCCTACGAGCAGTACTTC. It is translated as CASTPGGRDSSYEQYF.